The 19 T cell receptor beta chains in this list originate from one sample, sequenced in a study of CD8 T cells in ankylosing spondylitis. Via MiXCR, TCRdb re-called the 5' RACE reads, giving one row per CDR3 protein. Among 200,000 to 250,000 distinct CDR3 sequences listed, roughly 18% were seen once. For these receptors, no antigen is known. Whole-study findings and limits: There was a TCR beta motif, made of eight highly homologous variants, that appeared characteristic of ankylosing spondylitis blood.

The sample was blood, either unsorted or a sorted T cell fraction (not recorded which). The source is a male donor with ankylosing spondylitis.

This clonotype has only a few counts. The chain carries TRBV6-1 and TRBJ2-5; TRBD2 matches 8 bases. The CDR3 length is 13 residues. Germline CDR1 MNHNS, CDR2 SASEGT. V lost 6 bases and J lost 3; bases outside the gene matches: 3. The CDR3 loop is CASRLLAEETQYF. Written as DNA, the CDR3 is TGTGCCAGCAGACTACTAGCGGAAGAGACCCAGTACTTC.

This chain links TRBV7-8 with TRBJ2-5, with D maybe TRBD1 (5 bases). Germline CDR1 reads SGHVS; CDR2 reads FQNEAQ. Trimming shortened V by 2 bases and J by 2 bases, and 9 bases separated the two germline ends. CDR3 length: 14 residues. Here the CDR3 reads CASSLSGWQETQYF. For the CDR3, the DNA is TGTGCCAGCAGCTTATCAGGGTGGCAAGAGACCCAGTACTTC.

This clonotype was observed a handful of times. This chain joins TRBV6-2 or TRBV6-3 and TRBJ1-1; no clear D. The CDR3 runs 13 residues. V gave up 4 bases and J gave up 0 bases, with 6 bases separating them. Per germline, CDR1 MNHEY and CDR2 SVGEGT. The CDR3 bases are TGTGCCAGCAGTTGGAATTTGAACACTGAAGCTTTCTTT. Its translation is CASSWNLNTEAFF.

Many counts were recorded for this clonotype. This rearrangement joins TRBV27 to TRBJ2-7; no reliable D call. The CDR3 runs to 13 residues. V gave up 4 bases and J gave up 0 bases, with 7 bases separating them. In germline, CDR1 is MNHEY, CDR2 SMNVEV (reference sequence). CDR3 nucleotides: TGTGCCAGCAGTTATCGCAGCTCCTACGAGCAGTACTTC. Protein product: CASSYRSSYEQYF.

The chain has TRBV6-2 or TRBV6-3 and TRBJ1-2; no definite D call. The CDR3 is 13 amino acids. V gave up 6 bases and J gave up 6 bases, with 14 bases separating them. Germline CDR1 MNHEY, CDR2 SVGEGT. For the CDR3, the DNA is TGTGCCAGCAGCCTGGGGAATTTTGATGGCTACACCTTC. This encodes CASSLGNFDGYTF.

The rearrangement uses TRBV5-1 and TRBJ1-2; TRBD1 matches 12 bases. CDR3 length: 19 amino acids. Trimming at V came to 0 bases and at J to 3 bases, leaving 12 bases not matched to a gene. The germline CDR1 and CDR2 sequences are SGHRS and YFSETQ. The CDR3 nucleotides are TGCGCCAGCAGCTTGGCCCGGCGGGACAGGGGGCACCTGGACTATGGCTACACCTTC. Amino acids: CASSLARRDRGHLDYGYTF.

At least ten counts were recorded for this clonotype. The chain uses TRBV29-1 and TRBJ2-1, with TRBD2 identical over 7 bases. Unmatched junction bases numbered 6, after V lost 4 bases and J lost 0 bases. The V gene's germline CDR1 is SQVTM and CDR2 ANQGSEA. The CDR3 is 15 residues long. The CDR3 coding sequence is TGCAGCGTTGGGGGGGGGGAGAGCTCCTACAATGAGCAGTTCTTC. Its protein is CSVGGGESSYNEQFF.

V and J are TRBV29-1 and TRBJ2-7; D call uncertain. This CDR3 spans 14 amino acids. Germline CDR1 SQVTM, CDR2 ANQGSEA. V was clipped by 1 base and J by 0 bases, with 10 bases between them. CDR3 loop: CSVEAGETSYEQYF. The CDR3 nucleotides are TGCAGCGTTGAAGCTGGGGAAACCTCCTACGAGCAGTACTTC.

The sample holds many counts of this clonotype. CDR3 loop: CSVIRDRDYGYTF. In nucleotides, the CDR3 is TGCAGCGTTATCCGGGACAGGGACTATGGCTACACCTTC. The chain has TRBV29-1 and TRBJ1-2; 9 nucleotides align to TRBD1. Per the germline V gene, CDR1 is SQVTM and CDR2 is ANQGSEA. The J segment lost 3 bases and the V segment lost 5 bases, leaving 4 bases of the junction unmatched. The CDR3 sequence is 13 residues long.

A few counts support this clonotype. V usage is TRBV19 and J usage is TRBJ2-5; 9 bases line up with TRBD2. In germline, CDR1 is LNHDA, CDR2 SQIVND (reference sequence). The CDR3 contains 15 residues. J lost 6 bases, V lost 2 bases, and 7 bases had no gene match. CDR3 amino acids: CASSISASGIQTQYF. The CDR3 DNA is TGTGCCAGTAGTATATCAGCTAGCGGGATACAGACCCAGTACTTC.

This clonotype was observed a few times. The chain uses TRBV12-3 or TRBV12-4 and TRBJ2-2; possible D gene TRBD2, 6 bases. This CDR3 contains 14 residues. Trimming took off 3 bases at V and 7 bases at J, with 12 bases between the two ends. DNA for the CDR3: TGTGCCAGCAGTTTTGGCGCCGGGGGCGGGGAGCTGTTTTTT. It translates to CASSFGAGGGELFF.

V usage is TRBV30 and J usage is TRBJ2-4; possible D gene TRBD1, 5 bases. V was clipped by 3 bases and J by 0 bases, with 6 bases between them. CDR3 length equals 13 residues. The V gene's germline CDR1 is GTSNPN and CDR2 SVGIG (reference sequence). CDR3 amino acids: CAWRGVAKNIQYF. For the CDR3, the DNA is TGTGCCTGGAGAGGGGTAGCCAAAAACATTCAGTACTTC.

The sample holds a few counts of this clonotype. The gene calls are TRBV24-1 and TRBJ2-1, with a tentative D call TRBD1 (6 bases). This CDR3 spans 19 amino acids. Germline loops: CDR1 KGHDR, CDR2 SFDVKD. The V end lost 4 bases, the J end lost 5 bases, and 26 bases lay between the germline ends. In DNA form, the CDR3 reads TGTGCCACCAGTGACGCCCCCCCCAGGGGTGGTGGGCTCGACAATGAGCAGTTCTTC. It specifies CATSDAPPRGGGLDNEQFF.

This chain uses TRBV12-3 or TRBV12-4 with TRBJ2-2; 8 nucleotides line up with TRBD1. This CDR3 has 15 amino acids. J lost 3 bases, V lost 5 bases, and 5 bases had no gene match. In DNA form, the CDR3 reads TGTGCCAGCAGTCCCGAGACAGGGGACACCGGGGAGCTGTTTTTT. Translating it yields CASSPETGDTGELFF.

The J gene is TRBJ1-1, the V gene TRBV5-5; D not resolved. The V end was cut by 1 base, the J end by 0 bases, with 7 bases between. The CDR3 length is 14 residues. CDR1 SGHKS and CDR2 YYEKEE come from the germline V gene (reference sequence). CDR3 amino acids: CASSLTPMNTEAFF. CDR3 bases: TGTGCCAGCAGCTTGACACCGATGAACACTGAAGCTTTCTTT.

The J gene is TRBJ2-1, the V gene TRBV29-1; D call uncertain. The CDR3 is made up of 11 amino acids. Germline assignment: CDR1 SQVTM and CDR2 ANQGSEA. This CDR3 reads CASASYNEQFF. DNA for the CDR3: TGCGCGAGCGCTTCCTACAATGAGCAGTTCTTC.

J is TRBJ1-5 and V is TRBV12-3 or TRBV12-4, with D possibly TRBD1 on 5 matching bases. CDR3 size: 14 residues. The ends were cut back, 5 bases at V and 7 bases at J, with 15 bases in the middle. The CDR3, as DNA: TGTGCCAGCAGTCCAGGGATTTTTAGACAGCCCCAGCATTTT. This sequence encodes CASSPGIFRQPQHF.

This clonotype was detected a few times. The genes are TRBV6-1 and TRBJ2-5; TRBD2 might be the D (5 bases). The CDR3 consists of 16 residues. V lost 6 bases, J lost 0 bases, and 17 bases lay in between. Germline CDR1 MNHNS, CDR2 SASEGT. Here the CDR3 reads CASSPNVERDQETQYF. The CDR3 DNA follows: TGTGCCAGCAGCCCCAACGTGGAGAGGGACCAAGAGACCCAGTACTTC.

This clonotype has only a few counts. The CDR3 sequence: CASSFVGSYGYTF. The DNA of the CDR3 is TGTGCCAGCAGCTTCGTTGGGTCCTATGGCTACACCTTC. The chain is built from TRBV7-9 and TRBJ1-2; D not certain. The CDR3 has 13 amino acids. Trimming removed 3 bases at V and 4 bases at J, with 9 bases between. The V gene's germline CDR1 is SEHNR and CDR2 FQNEAQ (reference sequence).